This T cell receptor beta chain derives from a study of beta chain features in type 1 diabetes. On the study more broadly: Similarity in age, gender and cell yields was seen between patients and healthy donors.

The CDR3 runs 15 residues. The V gene lost 4 bases and the J gene lost 1 base, with 15 bases spanning the gap. Looked up from germline, CDR1 is SGHRS and CDR2 is YFSETQ. Expressed TCRB transcripts were sequenced because the entire RNA isolate underwent reverse transcription. The repertoire was sequenced with immunoSEQ multiplex PCR; TCRdb's copy has only in-frame clones and lacks some. The table records 300,000 or so clones, about 13% of them present only once. This clone has only a few counts. Its antigen is not known. Study-level findings and limits: The study found that naive, central memory and Treg TCRB repertoires appeared more similar in patients than in healthy donors. For Type 1 diabetes patients, all four CD4+ subsets carried TCRB CDR3s that were moderately but significantly shorter.

The TCR originated in a man aged 25-45 years with type 1 diabetes. Sample: naive CD4+ T cells from blood. The chain has TRBV5-1 and TRBJ2-7; TRBD2 is a possible D gene (6 bases). CDR3 nucleotides: TGCGCCAGCAGCATTTCCCTTGCGGGATCCTACGAGCAGTACTTC. Amino acids: CASSISLAGSYEQYF. The full variable domain, rest sourced from reference TRBV5-1 and TRBJ2-7, is KAGVTQTPRYLIKTRGQQVTLSCSPISGHRSVSWYQQTPGQGLQFLFEYFSETQRNKGNFPGRFSGRQFSNSRSEMNVSTLELGDSALYLCASSISLAGSYEQYFGPGTRLTVT.